This T cell receptor beta chain was recovered during a study of blood T cell repertoires in COVID-19. After removal of 6 bases from V and 3 bases from J, the junction contained 7 bases not matched to a gene. The CDR3 runs to 14 residues. Germline V lookup: CDR1 SNHLY, CDR2 FYNNEI. Per the original methods: Reference gene primers were amplified, and this amplification served to estimate nucleated cell counts. Data came from immunoSEQ multiplex PCR; TCRdb stores just in-frame clones and leaves some out. V and J calls and clone size come straight from that table; D and trimming were deduced from the DNA. The repertoire holds about 310,000 clones, with 87% as singletons.

Sequencing was performed on peripheral blood. The rearrangement joins TRBV2 to TRBJ2-7; the match to TRBD1 covers 8 bases. The source of this sequence is a man aged 45-65 years with active or convalescent COVID-19. DNA of the CDR3: TGTGCCAGCAGACCCGGGACAGGCGGCTACGAGCAGTACTTC. It yields the protein CASRPGTGGYEQYF.